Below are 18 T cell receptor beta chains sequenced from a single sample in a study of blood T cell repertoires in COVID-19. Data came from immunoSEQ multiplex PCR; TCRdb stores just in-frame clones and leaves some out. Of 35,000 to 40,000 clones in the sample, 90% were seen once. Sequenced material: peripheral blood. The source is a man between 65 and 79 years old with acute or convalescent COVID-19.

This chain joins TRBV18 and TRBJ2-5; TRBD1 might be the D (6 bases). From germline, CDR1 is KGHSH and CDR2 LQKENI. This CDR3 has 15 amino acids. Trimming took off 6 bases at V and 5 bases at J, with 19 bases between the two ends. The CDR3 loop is CASSLRTDRGETQYF. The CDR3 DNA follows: TGTGCCAGCTCTCTTCGGACAGACCGAGGGGAGACCCAGTACTTC.

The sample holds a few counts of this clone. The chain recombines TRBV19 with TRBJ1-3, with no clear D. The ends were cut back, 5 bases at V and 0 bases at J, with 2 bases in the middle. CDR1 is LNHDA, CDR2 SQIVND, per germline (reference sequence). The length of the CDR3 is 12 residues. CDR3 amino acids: CASSLSGNTIYF. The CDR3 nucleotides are TGTGCCAGTAGTCTCTCTGGAAACACCATATATTTT.

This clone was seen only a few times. In DNA form, the CDR3 reads TGTGCCAGCAGTCGGCCCGGGGAGACCCAGTACTTC. It is translated as CASSRPGETQYF. The chain employs TRBV6-6 and TRBJ2-5; no firm D call. V gave up 5 bases and J gave up 5 bases, with 9 bases separating them. Germline V CDR1 and CDR2: MNHNY, SVGAGI (reference sequence). The CDR3 length is 12 residues.

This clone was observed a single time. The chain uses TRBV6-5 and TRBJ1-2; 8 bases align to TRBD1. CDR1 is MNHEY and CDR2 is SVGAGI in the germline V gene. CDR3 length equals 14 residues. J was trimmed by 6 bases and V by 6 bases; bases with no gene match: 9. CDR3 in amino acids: CASRRTGPIDGYTF. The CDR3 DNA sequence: TGTGCCAGCAGACGGACAGGGCCTATTGATGGCTACACCTTC.

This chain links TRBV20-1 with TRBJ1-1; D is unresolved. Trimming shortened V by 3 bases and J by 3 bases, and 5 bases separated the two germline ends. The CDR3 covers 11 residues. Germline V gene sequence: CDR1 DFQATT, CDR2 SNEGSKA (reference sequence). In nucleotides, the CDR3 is TGCAGTGCTAGGGGCTACACTGAAGCTTTCTTT. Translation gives CSARGYTEAFF.

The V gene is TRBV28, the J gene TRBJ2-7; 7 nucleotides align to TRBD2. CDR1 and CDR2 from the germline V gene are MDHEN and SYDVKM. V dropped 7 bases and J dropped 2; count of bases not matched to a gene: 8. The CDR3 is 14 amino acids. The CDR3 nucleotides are TGTGCCAGCACAGTTTCGGGGGGAACCTACGAGCAGTACTTC. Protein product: CASTVSGGTYEQYF.

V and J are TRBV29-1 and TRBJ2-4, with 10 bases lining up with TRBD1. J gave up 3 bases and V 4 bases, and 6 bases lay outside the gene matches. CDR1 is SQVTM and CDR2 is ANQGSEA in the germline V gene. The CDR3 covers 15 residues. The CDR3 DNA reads TGCAGCGTTGGCGGACAGGGGGGTATCAAAAACATTCAGTACTTC. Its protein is CSVGGQGGIKNIQYF.

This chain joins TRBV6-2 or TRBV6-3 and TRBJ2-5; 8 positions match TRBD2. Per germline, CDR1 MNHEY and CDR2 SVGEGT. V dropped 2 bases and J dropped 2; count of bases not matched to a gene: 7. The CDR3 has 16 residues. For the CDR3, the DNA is TGTGCCAGCAGTTACAAAGCGGGAGTTGAACAAGAGACCCAGTACTTC. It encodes CASSYKAGVEQETQYF.

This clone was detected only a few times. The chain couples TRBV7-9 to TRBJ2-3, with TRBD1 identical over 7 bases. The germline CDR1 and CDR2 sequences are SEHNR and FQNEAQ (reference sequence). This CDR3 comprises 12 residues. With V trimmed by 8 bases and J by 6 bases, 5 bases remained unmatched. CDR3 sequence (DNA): TGTGCCAGCGAGAGGGGGCGGGATACGCAGTATTTT. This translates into CASERGRDTQYF.

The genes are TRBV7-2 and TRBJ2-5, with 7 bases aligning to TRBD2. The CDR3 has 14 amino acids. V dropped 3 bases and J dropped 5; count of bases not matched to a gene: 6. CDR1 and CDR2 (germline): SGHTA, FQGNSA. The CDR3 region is CASSFSMGGETQYF. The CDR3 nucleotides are TGTGCCAGCAGCTTTAGTATGGGGGGGGAGACCCAGTACTTC.

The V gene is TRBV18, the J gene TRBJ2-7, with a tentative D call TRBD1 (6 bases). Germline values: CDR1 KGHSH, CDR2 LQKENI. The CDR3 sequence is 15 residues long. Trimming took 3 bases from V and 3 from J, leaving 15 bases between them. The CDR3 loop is CASSPDRFPDYEQYF. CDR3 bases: TGTGCCAGCTCACCCGACAGGTTCCCTGACTACGAGCAGTACTTC.

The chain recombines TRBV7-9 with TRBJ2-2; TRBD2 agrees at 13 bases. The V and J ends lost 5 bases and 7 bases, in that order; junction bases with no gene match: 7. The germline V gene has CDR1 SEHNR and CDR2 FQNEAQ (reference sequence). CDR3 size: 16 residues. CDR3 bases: TGTGCCAGCAGCCCCCGGACTAGCGGGAGCGGCGGGGAGCTGTTTTTT. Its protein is CASSPRTSGSGGELFF.

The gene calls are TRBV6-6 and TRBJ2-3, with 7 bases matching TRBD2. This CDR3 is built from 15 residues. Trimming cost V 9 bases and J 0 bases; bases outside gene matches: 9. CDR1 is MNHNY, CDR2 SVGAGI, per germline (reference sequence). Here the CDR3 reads CARMREWASTDTQYF. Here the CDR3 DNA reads TGTGCCAGGATGCGGGAGTGGGCTAGCACAGATACGCAGTATTTT.

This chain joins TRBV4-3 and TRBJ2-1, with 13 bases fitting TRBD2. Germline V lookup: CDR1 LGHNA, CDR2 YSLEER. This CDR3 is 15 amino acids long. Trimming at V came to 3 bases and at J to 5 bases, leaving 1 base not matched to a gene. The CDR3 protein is CASSHGTSGDNEQFF. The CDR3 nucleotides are TGCGCCAGCAGCCACGGGACTAGCGGGGACAATGAGCAGTTCTTC.

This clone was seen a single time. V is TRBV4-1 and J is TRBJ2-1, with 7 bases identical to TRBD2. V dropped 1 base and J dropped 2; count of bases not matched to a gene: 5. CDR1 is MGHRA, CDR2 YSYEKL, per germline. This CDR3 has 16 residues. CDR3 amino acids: CASSQVKSGAYNEQFF. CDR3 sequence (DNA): TGCGCCAGCAGCCAAGTCAAGAGCGGGGCCTACAATGAGCAGTTCTTC.

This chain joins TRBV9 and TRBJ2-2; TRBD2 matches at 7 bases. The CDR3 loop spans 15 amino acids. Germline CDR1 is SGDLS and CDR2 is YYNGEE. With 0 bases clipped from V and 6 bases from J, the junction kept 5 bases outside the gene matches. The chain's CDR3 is CASSVAASGSGELFF. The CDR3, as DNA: TGTGCCAGCAGCGTAGCGGCTAGCGGTTCCGGGGAGCTGTTTTTT.

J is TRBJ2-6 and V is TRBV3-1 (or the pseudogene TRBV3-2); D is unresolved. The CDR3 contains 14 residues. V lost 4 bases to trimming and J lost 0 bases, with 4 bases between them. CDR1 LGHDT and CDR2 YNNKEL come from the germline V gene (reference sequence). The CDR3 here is CASSPVSGANVLTF. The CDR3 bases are TGTGCCAGCAGCCCCGTCTCTGGGGCCAACGTCCTGACTTTC.

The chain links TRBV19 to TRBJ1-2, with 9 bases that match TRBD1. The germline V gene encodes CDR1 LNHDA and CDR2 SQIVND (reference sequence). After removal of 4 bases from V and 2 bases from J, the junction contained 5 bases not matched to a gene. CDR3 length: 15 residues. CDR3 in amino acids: CASSTPGQGNYGYTF. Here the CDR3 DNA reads TGTGCCAGTAGTACTCCGGGACAGGGAAACTATGGCTACACCTTC.